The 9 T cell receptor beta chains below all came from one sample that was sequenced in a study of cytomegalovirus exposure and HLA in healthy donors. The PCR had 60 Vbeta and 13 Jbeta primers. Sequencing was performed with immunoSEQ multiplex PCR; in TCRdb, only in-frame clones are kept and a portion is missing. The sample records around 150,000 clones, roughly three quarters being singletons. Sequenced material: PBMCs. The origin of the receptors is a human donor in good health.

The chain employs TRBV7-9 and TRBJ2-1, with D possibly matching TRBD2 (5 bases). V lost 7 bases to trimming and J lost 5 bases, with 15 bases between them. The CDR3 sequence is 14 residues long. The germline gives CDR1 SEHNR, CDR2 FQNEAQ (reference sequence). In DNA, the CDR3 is TGTGCCAGCATCGACGCCAGCGGAAACAATGAGCAGTTCTTC. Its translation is CASIDASGNNEQFF.

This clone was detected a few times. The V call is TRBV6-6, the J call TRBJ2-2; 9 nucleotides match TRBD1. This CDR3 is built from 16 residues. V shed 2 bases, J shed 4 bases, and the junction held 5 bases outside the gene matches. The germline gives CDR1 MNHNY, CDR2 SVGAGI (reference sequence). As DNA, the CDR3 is TGTGCCAGCAGTTACGGGCGGACAGGGGTCACCGGGGAGCTGTTTTTT. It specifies CASSYGRTGVTGELFF.

The CDR3 DNA sequence: TGTGCCAGCAGTTACGAGAGCGGGGGGGCGGGGGAGACCCAGTACTTC. Amino acid sequence: CASSYESGGAGETQYF. The chain carries TRBV6-5 and TRBJ2-5, with 10 positions matching TRBD2. The CDR3 length is 16 residues. Germline CDR1 reads MNHEY; CDR2 reads SVGAGI. V lost 2 bases, J lost 5 bases, and 8 bases stayed unmatched.

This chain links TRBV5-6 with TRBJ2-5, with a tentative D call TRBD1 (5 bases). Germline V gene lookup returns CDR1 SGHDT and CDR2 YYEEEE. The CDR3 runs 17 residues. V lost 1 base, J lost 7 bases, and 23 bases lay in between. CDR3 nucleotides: TGTGCCAGCAGCTTGTCAGTCCAGGGCCCCGTTCGTGGGACCCAGTACTTC. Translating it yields CASSLSVQGPVRGTQYF. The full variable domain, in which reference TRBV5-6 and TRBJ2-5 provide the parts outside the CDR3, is DAGVTQSPTHLIKTRGQQVTLRCSPKSGHDTVSWYQQALGQGPQFIFQYYEEEERQRGNFPDRFSGHQFPNYSSELNVNALLLGDSALYLCASSLSVQGPVRGTQYFGPGTRLLVL.

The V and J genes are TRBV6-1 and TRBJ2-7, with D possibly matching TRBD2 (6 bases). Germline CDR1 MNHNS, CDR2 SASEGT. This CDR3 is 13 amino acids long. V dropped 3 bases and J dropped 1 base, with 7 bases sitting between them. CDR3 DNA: TGTGCCAGCAGTGAGGGGACTTCCTACGAGCAGTACTTC. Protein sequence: CASSEGTSYEQYF.

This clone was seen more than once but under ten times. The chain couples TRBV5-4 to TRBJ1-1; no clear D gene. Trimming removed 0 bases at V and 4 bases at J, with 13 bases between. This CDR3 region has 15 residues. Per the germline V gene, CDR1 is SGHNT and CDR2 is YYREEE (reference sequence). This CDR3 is CASSLDSLWSTEAFF. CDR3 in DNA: TGTGCCAGCAGCTTGGATAGCCTCTGGAGCACTGAAGCTTTCTTT.

CDR3 nucleotide sequence: TGTGCCACCGGTAGGGCGGGCGGAAACAATGAGCAGTTCTTC. Translating gives CATGRAGGNNEQFF. The chain couples TRBV15 to TRBJ2-1; TRBD2 is a possible D gene (5 bases). The CDR3 length is 14 residues. Germline CDR1 LNHNV, CDR2 YYDKDF (reference sequence). The V end was cut by 8 bases, the J end by 5 bases, with 16 bases between.

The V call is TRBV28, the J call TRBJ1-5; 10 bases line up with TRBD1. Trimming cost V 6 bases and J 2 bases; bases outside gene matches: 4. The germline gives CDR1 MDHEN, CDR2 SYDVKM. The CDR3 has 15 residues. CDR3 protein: CASRRQGAGNQPQHF. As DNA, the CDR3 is TGTGCCAGCAGAAGACAGGGGGCTGGCAATCAGCCCCAGCATTTT.

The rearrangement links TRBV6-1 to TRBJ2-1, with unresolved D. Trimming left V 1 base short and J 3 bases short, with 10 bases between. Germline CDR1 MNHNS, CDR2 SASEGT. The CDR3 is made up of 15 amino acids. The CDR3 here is CASSEGTGYYNEQFF. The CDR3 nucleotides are TGTGCCAGCAGTGAAGGAACCGGGTACTACAATGAGCAGTTCTTC.